This is a list of T cell receptor beta chains from one sample in a study of T cells in Graves' hyperthyroidism and ophthalmopathy. TCRdb reanalysed the multiplex PCR reads using MiXCR and keeps one entry per CDR3 protein. Here the sample spans 150,000 or so distinct CDR3 sequences, approximately 24% being singletons. The sequenced sample consisted of blood. Receptors were obtained from a woman in her 50s with Graves' hyperthyroidism that later progressed to Graves' ophthalmopathy. Both conserved end residues are part of each CDR3. Fields, in order: D gene, V gene, clone size, J gene, CDR3 DNA, CDR3 protein. The D gene is left open where the match is weak. Not all rows give a size; the values are once, few, many and, for expanded clones, a class.

d_call: -
v_call: TRBV27
clone_size: many
j_call: TRBJ2-1
cdr3_nt: TGTGCCAGCAGTTTAGGGGGGAATGAGCAGTTCTTC
cdr3_aa: CASSLGGNEQFF

d_call: -
v_call: TRBV20-1
clone_size: -
j_call: TRBJ2-5
cdr3_nt: TGCAGTGCTAGAGTAGATTTGGGGCATAAGGGGACCCAGTACTTC
cdr3_aa: CSARVDLGHKGTQYF

d_call: -
v_call: TRBV28
clone_size: many
j_call: TRBJ2-7
cdr3_nt: TGTGCCAGCAGTTTATGGCGGGGCGTCTCCTACGAGCAGTACTTC
cdr3_aa: CASSLWRGVSYEQYF

d_call: -
v_call: TRBV20-1
clone_size: -
j_call: TRBJ1-6
cdr3_nt: TGCAGTGCTAGACCCCCAGGGACACAGTCCTCACCCCTCCACTTT
cdr3_aa: CSARPPGTQSSPLHF

d_call: -
v_call: TRBV5-1
clone_size: many
j_call: TRBJ2-1
cdr3_nt: TGCGCCAGCAGCTTCGGGATTTCCTCCTACAATGAGCAGTTCTTC
cdr3_aa: CASSFGISSYNEQFF

d_call: TRBD2
v_call: TRBV12-3/TRBV12-4
clone_size: few
j_call: TRBJ2-1
cdr3_nt: TGTGCCAGCAGTTTCGGCGGGGGGTCCCACAATGAGCAGTTCTTC
cdr3_aa: CASSFGGGSHNEQFF

d_call: -
v_call: TRBV28
clone_size: -
j_call: TRBJ2-4
cdr3_nt: TGTGCCAGCAGGGGGGTGGCCAAAAACATTCAGTACTTC
cdr3_aa: CASRGVAKNIQYF

d_call: -
v_call: TRBV5-5
clone_size: -
j_call: TRBJ2-7
cdr3_nt: TGTGCCAGCAGCTTGGACATTTACGAGCAGTACTTC
cdr3_aa: CASSLDIYEQYF

d_call: -
v_call: TRBV27
clone_size: -
j_call: TRBJ1-6
cdr3_nt: TGTGCCAGCAGACAGGGTACTCGCTATAATTCACCCCTCCACTTT
cdr3_aa: CASRQGTRYNSPLHF

d_call: TRBD1
v_call: TRBV11-1
clone_size: -
j_call: TRBJ1-4
cdr3_nt: TGTGCCAGCAGCCCCCGGGACAGGGGATCGATTGATGAAAAACTGTTTTTT
cdr3_aa: CASSPRDRGSIDEKLFF

d_call: -
v_call: TRBV5-1
clone_size: many
j_call: TRBJ1-1
cdr3_nt: TGCGCCAGCAGCATGACCGGGACGGTGACTGAAGCTTTCTTT
cdr3_aa: CASSMTGTVTEAFF

d_call: -
v_call: TRBV20-1
clone_size: few
j_call: TRBJ2-6
cdr3_nt: TGCAGTGCTCACGACGGGTCTGGGGCCAACGTCCTGACTTTC
cdr3_aa: CSAHDGSGANVLTF

d_call: -
v_call: TRBV4-1
clone_size: few
j_call: TRBJ2-1
cdr3_nt: TGCGCCAGCAGCCAAGAAGAGTGGGGTGAGCAGTTCTTC
cdr3_aa: CASSQEEWGEQFF

d_call: TRBD1
v_call: TRBV7-9
clone_size: -
j_call: TRBJ1-1
cdr3_nt: TGTGCCAGCAGCGGACAGGGAAGTGCGACTGAAGCTTTCTTT
cdr3_aa: CASSGQGSATEAFF

d_call: -
v_call: TRBV14
clone_size: -
j_call: TRBJ1-6
cdr3_nt: TGTGCCAGCAGCCAAGTGATGAATTCACCCCTCCACTTT
cdr3_aa: CASSQVMNSPLHF

d_call: TRBD2
v_call: TRBV7-8
clone_size: many
j_call: TRBJ2-3
cdr3_nt: TGTGCCAGCAGCCTAAGACTAGCACCTGATGGGAATACGCAGTATTTT
cdr3_aa: CASSLRLAPDGNTQYF

d_call: -
v_call: TRBV28
clone_size: -
j_call: TRBJ1-1
cdr3_nt: TGTGCCAGCAGTTTAAATTCCGGACAGATGAACACTGAAGCTTTCTTT
cdr3_aa: CASSLNSGQMNTEAFF

d_call: -
v_call: TRBV7-3
clone_size: -
j_call: TRBJ2-2
cdr3_nt: TGTGCCAGCAGCTTATTACAGGGTACCGGGGAGCTGTTTTTT
cdr3_aa: CASSLLQGTGELFF

d_call: -
v_call: TRBV12-3/TRBV12-4
clone_size: many
j_call: TRBJ2-1
cdr3_nt: TGTGCCAGCAGCAATTCGGACAGCAACTCCTACAATGAGCAGTTCTTC
cdr3_aa: CASSNSDSNSYNEQFF

d_call: -
v_call: TRBV20-1
clone_size: -
j_call: TRBJ2-1
cdr3_nt: TGCAGTGCTAGAGATCGAGGGCGTAAGCGGGATGAGCAGTTCTTC
cdr3_aa: CSARDRGRKRDEQFF

d_call: TRBD1
v_call: TRBV7-2
clone_size: -
j_call: TRBJ1-5
cdr3_nt: TGTGCCAGCAGCTTAGCGACAGGGGGCACGTTGCAGCCCCAGCATTTT
cdr3_aa: CASSLATGGTLQPQHF

d_call: -
v_call: TRBV28
clone_size: many
j_call: TRBJ1-5
cdr3_nt: TGTGCCAGCAGTTTAATTGCTTGGGAGAGGGGAAATCAGCCCCAGCATTTT
cdr3_aa: CASSLIAWERGNQPQHF

d_call: TRBD2
v_call: TRBV6-1
clone_size: many
j_call: TRBJ2-4
cdr3_nt: TGTGCCAGCAACCCCCTGGGCGGGACTAGCTTGGCCAAAAACATTCAGTACTTC
cdr3_aa: CASNPLGGTSLAKNIQYF

d_call: TRBD1
v_call: TRBV5-1
clone_size: -
j_call: TRBJ1-2
cdr3_nt: TGCGCCAGCAGCTATGGACAGGGCGGGGGCTACACCTTC
cdr3_aa: CASSYGQGGGYTF

d_call: TRBD2
v_call: TRBV20-1
clone_size: many
j_call: TRBJ2-1
cdr3_nt: TGCAGTGCTAGAGAGGGGACTACCATGAGGTCCTACAATGAGCAGTTCTTC
cdr3_aa: CSAREGTTMRSYNEQFF

d_call: -
v_call: TRBV6-2/TRBV6-3
clone_size: many
j_call: TRBJ2-7
cdr3_nt: TGTGCCAGCAGAAGCAGTTTCGACGAGCAGTACTTC
cdr3_aa: CASRSSFDEQYF

d_call: -
v_call: TRBV6-1
clone_size: few
j_call: TRBJ1-5
cdr3_nt: TGTGCCAGCAGCTCGGGACGGGGGTTCGGAAATCAGCCCCAGCATTTT
cdr3_aa: CASSSGRGFGNQPQHF

d_call: -
v_call: TRBV15
clone_size: many
j_call: TRBJ2-3
cdr3_nt: TGTGCCACCAGCAGAGACCCCACAAGCACAGATACGCAGTATTTT
cdr3_aa: CATSRDPTSTDTQYF

d_call: TRBD2
v_call: TRBV7-2
clone_size: -
j_call: TRBJ2-1
cdr3_nt: TGTGCCAGCAGCTTATCGGCGGGAGCTGGCAATGAGCAGTTCTTC
cdr3_aa: CASSLSAGAGNEQFF

d_call: -
v_call: TRBV11-2
clone_size: once
j_call: TRBJ1-2
cdr3_nt: TGTGCCAGCAGCCTAGGGGCAGGCGACTATGGCTACACCTTC
cdr3_aa: CASSLGAGDYGYTF

d_call: -
v_call: TRBV14
clone_size: many
j_call: TRBJ1-2
cdr3_nt: TGTGCCAGCAGCCAATCGGGGCTCCACTATGGCTACACCTTC
cdr3_aa: CASSQSGLHYGYTF

d_call: TRBD1
v_call: TRBV6-1
clone_size: -
j_call: TRBJ1-2
cdr3_nt: TGTGCCAGCAAACAAACAGGGGAAACCTATGGCTACACCTTC
cdr3_aa: CASKQTGETYGYTF

d_call: -
v_call: TRBV7-8
clone_size: many
j_call: TRBJ1-5
cdr3_nt: TGTGCCAGCAGCGACGATCGAGGCCAGCCCCAGCATTTT
cdr3_aa: CASSDDRGQPQHF

d_call: -
v_call: TRBV20-1
clone_size: many
j_call: TRBJ1-2
cdr3_nt: TGCAGTGCCCCACGGACAGACTATGGCTACACCTTC
cdr3_aa: CSAPRTDYGYTF

d_call: -
v_call: TRBV5-1
clone_size: -
j_call: TRBJ1-4
cdr3_nt: TGCGCCAGCAGCGAGACAGGTTTGAATGAAAAACTGTTTTTT
cdr3_aa: CASSETGLNEKLFF

d_call: -
v_call: TRBV3-1
clone_size: -
j_call: TRBJ1-4
cdr3_nt: TGTGCCAGCAGCCACCGACGGGGGCGGTTCGAAAAACTGTTTTTT
cdr3_aa: CASSHRRGRFEKLFF

d_call: -
v_call: TRBV12-3/TRBV12-4
clone_size: many
j_call: TRBJ1-5
cdr3_nt: TGTGCCAGCAGTTTAGGGACCGTAGCTCAGCCCCAGCATTTT
cdr3_aa: CASSLGTVAQPQHF

d_call: -
v_call: TRBV11-2
clone_size: -
j_call: TRBJ2-5
cdr3_nt: TGTGCCAGCAGCTTGCACAATCAAGAGACCCAGTACTTC
cdr3_aa: CASSLHNQETQYF

d_call: TRBD2
v_call: TRBV5-8
clone_size: -
j_call: TRBJ2-1
cdr3_nt: TGTGCCAGCAGCTTGTCTCCTAGCGGGTACAATGAGCAGTTCTTC
cdr3_aa: CASSLSPSGYNEQFF

d_call: -
v_call: TRBV6-1
clone_size: few
j_call: TRBJ2-7
cdr3_nt: TGTGCCACCAAGACAGTGAGCTACGAGCAGTACTTC
cdr3_aa: CATKTVSYEQYF